Each of the 21 T cell receptor beta chains below was sequenced from the same sample in a study of cytomegalovirus exposure and HLA in healthy donors. The study ran its PCR with 60 Vbeta and 13 Jbeta primers. Assay used: immunoSEQ multiplex PCR; TCRdb lists only in-frame clones, some missing. The repertoire holds roughly 150,000 clones, with about 80% as singletons. Sequencing was done on a sample of PBMCs. These TCRs come from a man aged 25 to 40 in good health and CMV-seronegative.

The V gene is TRBV14, the J gene TRBJ2-7, with TRBD2 matching 7 bases. CDR3 size: 14 residues. CDR1 and CDR2 from the germline V gene are SGHDN and FVKESK. J gave up 2 bases and V 2 bases, and 3 bases lay outside the gene matches. The DNA for the CDR3 is TGTGCCAGCAGCCAAATGGGGGGGACCTACGAGCAGTACTTC. The encoded protein is CASSQMGGTYEQYF.

Worth noting for this clone: At one end the junction does not follow the germline gene, possibly because of a read error. This chain links TRBV7-7 with TRBJ2-5; 15 bases are a match to TRBD2. This CDR3 spans 16 amino acids. CDR1 and CDR2 (germline): SSHAT, FNYEAQ (reference sequence). The CDR3: CASSISGTSGRKTQYF. DNA of the CDR3: TGTGCTAGCAGCATTTCCGGGACTAGCGGGAGGAAGACCCAGTACTTC.

V is TRBV5-4 and J is TRBJ2-1, with D possibly matching TRBD2 (6 bases). The CDR3 extends over 12 amino acids. Trimming shortened V by 0 bases and J by 9 bases, and 7 bases separated the two germline ends. Germline CDR1 SGHNT, CDR2 YYREEE (reference sequence). The CDR3 region has the DNA TGTGCCAGCAGCTTGGGTAGCGGTGAGCAGTTCTTC. The encoded protein is CASSLGSGEQFF.

The V call is TRBV6-4, the J call TRBJ2-1, with 13 bases aligning to TRBD2. Germline CDR1 reads MRHNA; CDR2 reads SNTAGT. CDR3 length equals 16 residues. The V segment lost 7 bases and the J segment 10 bases; nucleotides outside the gene matches: 13. The CDR3 nucleotides are TGTGCCAGCAATGGGACTAGCGGGACCATATGGAACGAGCAGTTCTTC. Amino acids: CASNGTSGTIWNEQFF.

The gene calls are TRBV9 and TRBJ2-2, with 10 bases fitting TRBD2. With 4 bases clipped from V and 1 base from J, the junction kept 4 bases outside the gene matches. The CDR3 is 16 residues long. Germline lookup yields CDR1 SGDLS and CDR2 YYNGEE. CDR3 amino acids: CASSFASGRNTGELFF. CDR3 nucleotides: TGTGCCAGCAGCTTTGCTAGCGGGAGGAACACCGGGGAGCTGTTTTTT.

The chain combines TRBV19 with TRBJ1-1; a weak D match, TRBD1 (5 bases). The CDR3 runs to 15 residues. The V end was cut by 2 bases, the J end by 5 bases, with 15 bases between. Looked up from germline, CDR1 is LNHDA and CDR2 is SQIVND (reference sequence). As DNA, the CDR3 is TGTGCCAGTAGTATAAGGGGCAGGTCTTATACTGAAGCTTTCTTT. It translates to CASSIRGRSYTEAFF.

This clone has only one observation. The V gene is TRBV7-6, the J gene TRBJ1-5; D may be TRBD1 (6 bases). Germline V lookup: CDR1 SGHVS, CDR2 FNYEAQ. The CDR3 totals 13 residues. Trimming stripped 4 bases from V and 9 bases from J, with 13 bases between. This chain's CDR3 is CASSSGRDTPQHF. CDR3 sequence (DNA): TGTGCCAGCAGCTCGGGCAGGGACACGCCCCAGCATTTT. Using reference TRBV7-6 and TRBJ1-5 for the parts outside the CDR3, the full variable domain is GAGVSQSPRYKVTKRGQDVALRCDPISGHVSLYWYRQALGQGPEFLTYFNYEAQQDKSGLPNDRFSAERPEGSISTLTIQRTEQRDSAMYRCASSSGRDTPQHFGDGTRLSIL.

The chain uses TRBV5-1 and TRBJ2-7, with D tentatively TRBD1 (6 bases). Germline loops: CDR1 SGHRS, CDR2 YFSETQ. CDR3 length equals 13 residues. Trimming removed 3 bases from V and 3 bases from J, with 10 bases in between. The CDR3 is CASSSGDRYEQYF. The DNA for the CDR3 is TGCGCCAGCAGCTCAGGGGATCGCTACGAGCAGTACTTC.

The CDR3 region is CASTYGFSPNQPQHF. CDR3 nucleotide sequence: TGTGCCAGCACCTACGGGTTCTCGCCCAATCAGCCCCAGCATTTT. The chain couples TRBV6-6 to TRBJ1-5; no clear D. The germline V and J ends were trimmed by 7 bases and 3 bases, with 16 bases remaining between them. CDR1 is MNHNY, CDR2 SVGAGI, per germline (reference sequence). The CDR3 runs to 15 residues.

This sequence joins TRBV14 and TRBJ1-3; tentative D call: TRBD1 (5 bases). Germline V gene data show CDR1 as SGHDN and CDR2 as FVKESK. V was clipped by 0 bases and J by 0 bases, with 27 bases between them. The CDR3 extends over 22 amino acids. CDR3 loop: CASSQDGLISFETAFSGNTIYF. CDR3 in DNA: TGTGCCAGCAGCCAAGACGGTTTAATTTCTTTTGAGACAGCCTTCTCTGGAAACACCATATATTTT.

The chain has TRBV30 and TRBJ2-7; TRBD2 matches 10 bases. The CDR3 totals 15 residues. J was trimmed by 5 bases and V by 2 bases; bases with no gene match: 9. CDR1 is GTSNPN and CDR2 is SVGIG in the germline V gene (reference sequence). CDR3 nucleotides: TGTGCCTGGAGTTTAGGGGTAGCGGGAGGAAACGAGCAGTACTTC. Protein product: CAWSLGVAGGNEQYF.

The J gene is TRBJ2-1, the V gene TRBV5-1; unclear D gene. Trimming removed 2 bases at V and 5 bases at J, with 8 bases between. This CDR3 is built from 13 residues. CDR1 and CDR2 from the germline V gene are SGHRS and YFSETQ. CDR3 protein: CASSFSVDNEQFF. For the CDR3, the DNA is TGCGCCAGCAGCTTTTCGGTGGACAATGAGCAGTTCTTC.

J is TRBJ2-1 and V is TRBV18; 7 bases map to TRBD1. V trimming: 3 bases; J trimming: 9 bases; junction bases outside the gene matches: 11. Germline V CDR1 and CDR2: KGHSH, LQKENI. The CDR3 spans 15 residues. CDR3 sequence reads: CASSPETGSRAEQFF. CDR3 in DNA: TGTGCCAGCTCACCCGAGACAGGGTCTAGGGCTGAGCAGTTCTTC.

The rearrangement joins TRBV2 to TRBJ1-1; 10 nucleotides agree with TRBD1. Germline CDR1 SNHLY, CDR2 FYNNEI. This CDR3 region has 11 residues. Unmatched junction bases numbered 1, after V lost 4 bases and J lost 11 bases. CDR3 protein: CASSGDRGAFF. The CDR3 bases are TGTGCCAGCAGTGGGGACAGGGGTGCTTTCTTT.

The chain combines TRBV5-8 with TRBJ2-1; D unresolved. V lost 1 base, J lost 6 bases, and 8 bases lay in between. Looked up from germline, CDR1 is SGHTS and CDR2 is YDEGEE. The CDR3 runs 13 residues. In DNA, the CDR3 is TGTGCCAGCAGCTTGTACGGCGGCAATGAGCAGTTCTTC. Protein sequence: CASSLYGGNEQFF.

The chain couples TRBV18 to TRBJ2-1, with D unresolved. This CDR3 contains 15 residues. Trimming removed 3 bases from V and 0 bases from J, with 9 bases in between. From germline, CDR1 is KGHSH and CDR2 LQKENI. The CDR3 region has the DNA TGTGCCAGCTCACCGCTAGAGAGCTCCTACAATGAGCAGTTCTTC. It is translated as CASSPLESSYNEQFF.

This chain connects TRBV9 to TRBJ1-4; D is unclear. CDR1 is SGDLS and CDR2 is YYNGEE in the germline V gene. Trimming cost V 7 bases and J 3 bases, with 7 bases left between them. There are 12 residues in the CDR3. The chain's CDR3 is CASGAPNEKLFF. In DNA, the CDR3 is TGTGCCAGCGGAGCGCCTAATGAAAAACTGTTTTTT.

The chain links TRBV28 to TRBJ2-1; D not resolved. V lost 10 bases and J lost 6, with 19 bases in between. Looked up from germline, CDR1 is MDHEN and CDR2 is SYDVKM. The length of the CDR3 is 14 residues. Here the CDR3 reads CATVEARSLNEQFF. The CDR3 nucleotides read TGTGCCACCGTAGAGGCTAGATCGCTCAATGAGCAGTTCTTC.

The CDR3 coding sequence is TGTGCCTGGAGCTGGACTAGCGGGAGGGCCAGGTTCCACGAGCAGTACTTC. Translating it yields CAWSWTSGRARFHEQYF. This chain links TRBV30 with TRBJ2-7, with 15 bases lining up with TRBD2. V lost 3 bases to trimming and J lost 5 bases; unmatched junction nucleotides: 11. Germline assignment: CDR1 GTSNPN and CDR2 SVGIG (reference sequence). The CDR3 sequence is 17 residues long.

This rearrangement joins TRBV6-5 to TRBJ1-6, with D unresolved. CDR1 MNHEY and CDR2 SVGAGI come from the germline V gene. The CDR3 runs 14 residues. V lost 6 bases, J lost 9 bases, and 15 bases lay in between. The CDR3 loop reads CASSPPGIGSPLHF. CDR3 bases: TGTGCCAGCAGCCCCCCCGGGATAGGTTCACCCCTCCACTTT.

The V and J genes are TRBV6-1 and TRBJ2-3, with D hard to call. The V gene's germline CDR1 is MNHNS and CDR2 SASEGT. The CDR3 totals 15 residues. V dropped 1 base and J dropped 2 bases, with 10 bases sitting between them. CDR3: CASSEGYLLTDTQYF. The CDR3 region has the DNA TGTGCCAGCAGTGAAGGTTATCTCCTCACAGATACGCAGTATTTT.